The present TCR beta chain was sequenced within a study of T cell repertoires in cytomegalovirus infection. The overall study: In public TCR beta signatures, there were indications of both CMV infection and matching HLA type.

TCRdb fed the reads into MiXCR, producing one record per CDR3 protein. The table lists 550,000 to 700,000 distinct CDR3 sequences, roughly 43% of them singletons. This clonotype was seen a few times. Its cognate antigen is unknown. The CDR3 sequence is 21 residues long. V was clipped by 0 bases and J by 2 bases; unmatched bases: 18. Germline CDR1 reads DFQATT; CDR2 reads SNEGSKA (reference sequence). This specimen was cultured PBMCs, taken from culture after CMV antigen stimulation. This receptor was identified in a human donor in good health (CMV status not recorded). Some clones in this sample may be carry-over from other donors' samples. This sequence joins TRBV20-1 and TRBJ1-4; TRBD1 matches 10 bases. For the CDR3, the DNA is TGCAGTGCTAGAGATCCGAGGGCGGACAGGGGGTCATATGGTACTAATGAAAAACTGTTTTTT. It translates to CSARDPRADRGSYGTNEKLFF.